These 28 T cell receptor beta chains were sequenced from one sample in a study of blood T cell repertoires in COVID-19. Repertoires were generated with immunoSEQ multiplex PCR, while TCRdb's copy carries only in-frame clones and drops some. This table has approximately 210,000 clones, 70% to 90% appearing once. Sequencing was carried out using peripheral blood. Receptors were obtained from a young man who had recovered from COVID-19.

A few counts support this clone. The V call is TRBV7-9, the J call TRBJ1-6; TRBD1 matches 9 bases. CDR1 is SEHNR and CDR2 is FQNEAQ in the germline V gene (reference sequence). The CDR3 covers 14 residues. V shed 2 bases, J shed 9 bases, and the junction held 2 bases outside the gene matches. The CDR3 sequence is CASSLSGQGSPLHF. The CDR3 DNA sequence: TGTGCCAGCAGCTTATCGGGACAGGGTTCACCCCTCCACTTT.

This rearrangement joins TRBV7-9 to TRBJ2-3; weak D call: TRBD2 (6 bases). The V gene's germline CDR1 is SEHNR and CDR2 FQNEAQ (reference sequence). The CDR3 extends over 17 amino acids. V lost 8 bases to trimming and J lost 1 base, with 22 bases between them. The CDR3 is CASLRGQLVWGTDTQYF. DNA for the CDR3: TGTGCCAGCCTGCGGGGCCAGCTGGTCTGGGGCACAGATACGCAGTATTTT.

The genes are TRBV3-1 (or the pseudogene TRBV3-2) and TRBJ1-2; 7 bases align to TRBD1. CDR3 length equals 14 residues. CDR1 and CDR2 from the germline V gene are LGHDT and YNNKEL (reference sequence). The junction had 12 bases not matched to a gene; V was cut back by 6 bases and J by 8 bases. The CDR3 sequence: CASSALDRAGGYTF. As DNA, the CDR3 is TGTGCCAGCAGTGCTCTCGACAGGGCGGGAGGCTACACCTTC.

This clone was detected only a few times. The genes are TRBV29-1 and TRBJ2-7, with D hard to call. V shed 4 bases and J shed 2 bases, with 12 bases lying between them. Germline values: CDR1 SQVTM, CDR2 ANQGSEA. This CDR3 is 13 amino acids long. CDR3 nucleotide sequence: TGCAGCGTTGGCGCTACAGCTGCCTACGAGCAGTACTTC. Translated: CSVGATAAYEQYF.

This clone was seen a single time. The chain links TRBV11-2 to TRBJ1-5; D ambiguous. The CDR3 length is 13 residues. Trimming removed 3 bases at V and 0 bases at J, with 3 bases between. Germline V CDR1 and CDR2: SGHAT, FQNNGV. The DNA for the CDR3 is TGTGCCAGCAGCTTTAGTAGCAATCAGCCCCAGCATTTT. Translated: CASSFSSNQPQHF.

The chain carries TRBV6-5 and TRBJ2-2; TRBD1 might be the D (5 bases). The CDR3 length is 15 residues. Trimming took off 0 bases at V and 3 bases at J, with 8 bases between the two ends. From germline, CDR1 is MNHEY and CDR2 SVGAGI. DNA for the CDR3: TGTGCCAGCAGTTACTCGCCAGGGTACACCGGGGAGCTGTTTTTT. It specifies CASSYSPGYTGELFF.

The chain uses TRBV6-5 and TRBJ1-2; maybe TRBD1 (5 bases). The germline V gene encodes CDR1 MNHEY and CDR2 SVGAGI. CDR3 length: 14 residues. Between the trimmed V and J ends, which lost 8 bases and 5 bases, there was a span of 18 bases. The chain's CDR3 is CASSRTLGGYGYTF. The CDR3 DNA sequence: TGTGCCAGCTCACGGACTCTGGGGGGGTATGGCTACACCTTC.

A single count supports this clone. This chain joins TRBV6-7 and TRBJ1-2; D might be TRBD1 (5 bases). TRBV6-7 belongs to the ORF category, with a function that is uncertain. Trimming shortened V by 5 bases and J by 6 bases, and 10 bases separated the two germline ends. There are 12 residues in the CDR3. The CDR3 nucleotides are TGTGCCAGCAGTAGCAGGGAGGATGGCTACACCTTC. It specifies CASSSREDGYTF.

The chain recombines TRBV5-4 with TRBJ2-5, with 7 bases lining up with TRBD1. Germline CDR1 and CDR2: SGHNT and YYREEE (reference sequence). After removal of 7 bases from V and 6 bases from J, the junction contained 6 bases not matched to a gene. The CDR3 runs 12 residues. CDR3 loop: CASYYRGQTQYF. DNA for the CDR3: TGTGCCAGCTACTACAGGGGCCAGACCCAGTACTTC.

This clone occurred once. This chain uses TRBV14 with TRBJ1-4; TRBD1 matches 11 bases. V gave up 1 base and J gave up 5 bases; unmatched junction bases: 6. The germline V gene has CDR1 SGHDN and CDR2 FVKESK. The CDR3 length is 17 residues. The CDR3 here is CASSQGPGTGGNEKLFF. CDR3 DNA sequence: TGTGCCAGCAGCCAAGGCCCCGGGACAGGGGGAAATGAAAAACTGTTTTTT.

The chain employs TRBV29-1 and TRBJ2-1; 8 positions agree with TRBD2. V lost 3 bases to trimming and J lost 5 bases; unmatched junction nucleotides: 12. There are 16 residues in the CDR3. From germline, CDR1 is SQVTM and CDR2 ANQGSEA. This CDR3 reads CSVEGALREGNNEQFF. The CDR3 coding sequence is TGCAGCGTTGAGGGGGCCCTTCGGGAGGGAAACAATGAGCAGTTCTTC.

This rearrangement joins TRBV18 to TRBJ2-7, with 7 bases fitting TRBD1. V shed 6 bases, J shed 4 bases, and the junction held 9 bases outside the gene matches. This CDR3 has 14 residues. Germline values: CDR1 KGHSH, CDR2 LQKENI. The CDR3 nucleotides are TGTGCCAGCTCGGGCGGTTCAGGGGGTTACGAGCAGTACTTC. This gives the protein CASSGGSGGYEQYF.

The rearrangement links TRBV7-2 to TRBJ2-1; no firm D call. The CDR3 is 14 amino acids. Germline loops: CDR1 SGHTA, CDR2 FQGNSA. Trimming stripped 0 bases from V and 4 bases from J, with 7 bases between. The CDR3 loop reads CASSLAGRYNEQFF. The CDR3 nucleotides read TGTGCCAGCAGCTTAGCGGGCAGATACAATGAGCAGTTCTTC. Looking up the rest from reference TRBV7-2 and TRBJ2-1 gives the full variable domain: GAGVSQSPSNKVTEKGKDVELRCDPISGHTALYWYRQSLGQGLEFLIYFQGNSAPDKSGLPSDRFSAERTGGSVSTLTIQRTQQEDSAVYLCASSLAGRYNEQFFGPGTRLTVL.

This chain joins TRBV7-2 and TRBJ2-3, with TRBD2 matching over 14 bases. CDR3 length: 16 residues. Germline V CDR1 and CDR2: SGHTA, FQGNSA. V was clipped by 5 bases and J by 8 bases; unmatched bases: 9. DNA of the CDR3: TGTGCCAGCAGCCCGCTGGGACTAGCGGGGGAGAGTACGCAGTATTTT. This codes for CASSPLGLAGESTQYF. The full variable domain, with the rest looked up from reference TRBV7-2 and TRBJ2-3, is GAGVSQSPSNKVTEKGKDVELRCDPISGHTALYWYRQSLGQGLEFLIYFQGNSAPDKSGLPSDRFSAERTGGSVSTLTIQRTQQEDSAVYLCASSPLGLAGESTQYFGPGTRLTVL.

On this clone itself: The identical CDR3 is also encoded by other nucleotide sequences in the sample. The rearrangement links TRBV11-2 to TRBJ1-1, with D uncertain. Trimming left V 1 base short and J 1 base short, with 4 bases between. Germline values: CDR1 SGHAT, CDR2 FQNNGV. The CDR3 covers 13 residues. The CDR3 DNA follows: TGTGCCAGCAGCTTAGGCGAGAACACTGAAGCTTTCTTT. Translating gives CASSLGENTEAFF.

The gene calls are TRBV9 and TRBJ2-1; D unclear. CDR3 length: 18 amino acids. Germline CDR1 reads SGDLS; CDR2 reads YYNGEE. The V gene lost 0 bases and the J gene lost 4 bases, with 20 bases spanning the gap. The CDR3 loop is CASSVEVETLFSYNEQFF. The CDR3 DNA is TGTGCCAGCAGCGTAGAAGTCGAGACACTTTTCTCTTACAATGAGCAGTTCTTC.

The V call is TRBV9, the J call TRBJ2-7, with D perhaps matching TRBD2 (6 bases). Germline V gives CDR1 SGDLS, CDR2 YYNGEE. V lost 4 bases and J lost 4, with 15 bases in between. The CDR3 runs to 14 residues. This CDR3 reads CASSQPGLLYEQYF. The CDR3, as DNA: TGTGCCAGCAGCCAACCGGGACTCCTTTACGAGCAGTACTTC.

This chain uses TRBV11-2 with TRBJ2-3, with 7 nucleotides matching TRBD2. Germline V lookup: CDR1 SGHAT, CDR2 FQNNGV. The CDR3 consists of 12 residues. V dropped 5 bases and J dropped 14; count of bases not matched to a gene: 10. CDR3 DNA sequence: TGTGCCAGCAGCCGCCACGGGACTATTGTGTATTTT. It translates to CASSRHGTIVYF.

V gene TRBV15 combines with J gene TRBJ2-3; 7 bases are a match to TRBD2. CDR1 and CDR2 from the germline V gene are LNHNV and YYDKDF (reference sequence). The CDR3 loop spans 18 amino acids. Trimming cost V 0 bases and J 0 bases; bases outside gene matches: 9. Here the CDR3 DNA reads TGTGCCACCAGCAGAGATCAGGCTAGCGGATATAGCACAGATACGCAGTATTTT. Translating it yields CATSRDQASGYSTDTQYF.

The chain recombines TRBV11-2 with TRBJ2-3; D gene ambiguous. The V end lost 1 base, the J end lost 0 bases, and 5 bases lay between the germline ends. This CDR3 spans 14 amino acids. Germline CDR1 reads SGHAT; CDR2 reads FQNNGV. Here the CDR3 reads CASSLGGSTDTQYF. In DNA form, the CDR3 reads TGTGCCAGCAGCTTAGGAGGAAGCACAGATACGCAGTATTTT.

The genes are TRBV30 and TRBJ1-4, with D unresolved. The germline V gene encodes CDR1 GTSNPN and CDR2 SVGIG (reference sequence). Between the trimmed V and J ends, which lost 1 base and 3 bases, there was a span of 9 bases. The CDR3 length is 14 residues. As DNA, the CDR3 is TGTGCCTGGAGTGGTCCCCTCTCTAATGAAAAACTGTTTTTT. Residues: CAWSGPLSNEKLFF.

This clone appeared once. The chain recombines TRBV7-9 with TRBJ2-7; a possible D gene is TRBD2 (6 bases). V lost 5 bases and J 7 bases, leaving 24 bases between the germline ends. The germline CDR1 and CDR2 sequences are SEHNR and FQNEAQ (reference sequence). This CDR3 spans 16 amino acids. The CDR3 protein is CASSRLDTSMSGEQYF. In nucleotides, the CDR3 is TGTGCCAGCAGCCGCCTAGATACTAGCATGTCGGGGGAGCAGTACTTC.

The chain carries TRBV10-1 and TRBJ2-3; a weak D match, TRBD1 (5 bases). V lost 4 bases and J 0 bases, leaving 11 bases between the germline ends. The germline gives CDR1 WNHNN, CDR2 SYGVQD (reference sequence). The CDR3 sequence is 15 residues long. CDR3 sequence: CASSAIGQSTDTQYF. The CDR3 bases are TGCGCCAGCAGTGCAATAGGACAAAGCACAGATACGCAGTATTTT.

The chain links TRBV4-1 to TRBJ1-5; 8 bases fit TRBD1. Germline lookup yields CDR1 MGHRA and CDR2 YSYEKL. V shed 2 bases and J 1 base; nucleotides not matched to a gene: 10. The CDR3 runs to 18 residues. CDR3 DNA: TGCGCCAGCAGCCAAAGTCAGGGGGCAGTGGGCAGCAATCAGCCCCAGCATTTT. Amino acids: CASSQSQGAVGSNQPQHF.

V and J are TRBV12-5 and TRBJ2-1, with TRBD2 matching 7 bases. With 3 bases clipped from V and 0 bases from J, the junction kept 11 bases outside the gene matches. This CDR3 comprises 18 residues. Per germline, CDR1 LGHNT and CDR2 FRNRAP. DNA of the CDR3: TGTGCTAGTGGTTTCCGGGGGGACTTCATAAGCTCCTACAATGAGCAGTTCTTC. It translates to CASGFRGDFISSYNEQFF.

The rearrangement uses TRBV9 and TRBJ2-1; D may be TRBD2 (7 bases). Germline V lookup: CDR1 SGDLS, CDR2 YYNGEE. The CDR3 is 15 amino acids. V gave up 1 base and J gave up 2 bases, with 10 bases separating them. The CDR3 DNA reads TGTGCCAGCAGCGTAATGGGGGGGCCCTACAATGAGCAGTTCTTC. This translates into CASSVMGGPYNEQFF.

The CDR3 spells CASSTQGSGTYGYTF. CDR3 in DNA: TGTGCCAGCAGCACACAGGGGTCGGGGACATATGGCTACACCTTC. This rearrangement joins TRBV6-5 to TRBJ1-2, with 7 positions matching TRBD1. The CDR3 is 15 amino acids. Germline CDR1 reads MNHEY; CDR2 reads SVGAGI. After removal of 6 bases from V and 5 bases from J, the junction contained 12 bases not matched to a gene.

This chain's CDR3 is CASSENRGQREKLFF. The CDR3 DNA follows: TGTGCCAGCAGTGAAAACAGGGGGCAACGGGAAAAACTGTTTTTT. V gene TRBV27 combines with J gene TRBJ1-4, with 9 nucleotides matching TRBD1. Losses at the gene ends were 5 bases for V and 8 bases for J; bases not matched to a gene: 9. The CDR3 spans 15 residues. Germline assignment: CDR1 MNHEY and CDR2 SMNVEV (reference sequence). Supplemented by reference TRBV27 and TRBJ1-4, the full variable domain reads EAQVTQNPRYLITVTGKKLTVTCSQNMNHEYMSWYRQDPGLGLRQIYYSMNVEVTDKGDVPEGYKVSRKEKRNFPLILESPSPNQTSLYFCASSENRGQREKLFFGSGTQLSVL.